A single sample is the source of the 10 T cell receptor beta chains below, sequenced in a study of shared clonotypes between healthy human individuals. Only in-frame clones appear in the TCRdb table, and some are missing; sequencing was by immunoSEQ multiplex PCR. The repertoire has some 1,100,000 clones, around 82% of them found once; the top ten carry under 0.6%. Sequenced: memory CD4+ T cells from PBMCs. Documented subset: CD45RA-negative fraction. Receptor source: a man in his late teens or twenties in good health. Some clones in this sample may be carry-over from other donors' samples.

The sample holds many counts of this clone. The chain joins TRBV5-1 to TRBJ2-5; the match to TRBD2 covers 7 bases. This CDR3 contains 15 residues. CDR1 is SGHRS and CDR2 is YFSETQ in the germline V gene. J was trimmed by 4 bases and V by 0 bases; bases with no gene match: 6. The CDR3 nucleotides are TGCGCCAGCAGCTTGGGGAGTGAGCGGGGAGAGACCCAGTACTTC. This codes for CASSLGSERGETQYF.

The chain couples TRBV10-3 to TRBJ2-7, with D possibly matching TRBD2 (6 bases). This CDR3 region has 13 residues. Germline values: CDR1 ENHRY, CDR2 SYGVKD. The V end lost 0 bases, the J end lost 4 bases, and 7 bases lay between the germline ends. The CDR3 sequence is CAISESGGYEQYF. CDR3 bases: TGTGCCATCAGTGAGTCGGGGGGATACGAGCAGTACTTC.

On this clone itself: Distinct nucleotide sequences in the sample also encode this CDR3. This chain uses TRBV20-1 with TRBJ1-2; D not certain. The germline V gene encodes CDR1 DFQATT and CDR2 SNEGSKA (reference sequence). Trimming took 1 base from V and 4 from J, leaving 4 bases between them. The CDR3 runs to 11 residues. DNA of the CDR3: TGCAGTGCTAGAGGCGGCTATGGCTACACCTTC. Protein: CSARGGYGYTF.

The rearrangement joins TRBV2 to TRBJ1-5, with 7 bases that match TRBD1. The J segment lost 2 bases and the V segment lost 10 bases, leaving 5 bases of the junction unmatched. Germline V gene sequence: CDR1 SNHLY, CDR2 FYNNEI. The CDR3 has 13 amino acids. This chain's CDR3 is CAIRQGGNQPQHF. In DNA, the CDR3 is TGTGCCATACGACAGGGAGGCAATCAGCCCCAGCATTTT.

This chain joins TRBV6-1 and TRBJ1-2; TRBD1 aligns across 10 bases. Germline CDR1 MNHNS, CDR2 SASEGT. J gave up 7 bases and V 0 bases, and 5 bases lay outside the gene matches. This CDR3 is built from 15 residues. The CDR3 bases are TGTGCCAGCAGTGAAGCCTGGGACAGGGGTGCTGGCTACACCTTC. Translation: CASSEAWDRGAGYTF.

The chain has TRBV6-1 and TRBJ1-1; the match to TRBD1 covers 7 bases. There are 14 residues in the CDR3. Germline CDR1 reads MNHNS; CDR2 reads SASEGT. Trimming took 5 bases from V and 0 from J; bases not matched to a gene: 3. The CDR3 is CASSQGTVNTEAFF. The DNA of the CDR3 is TGTGCCAGCAGTCAGGGGACAGTGAACACTGAAGCTTTCTTT.

The gene calls are TRBV5-6 and TRBJ1-1, with unresolved D. CDR1 and CDR2 (germline): SGHDT, YYEEEE. The V end was cut by 0 bases, the J end by 7 bases, with 13 bases between. CDR3 length: 14 amino acids. The CDR3 here is CASSLGRRVVEAFF. Here the CDR3 DNA reads TGTGCCAGCAGCTTGGGAAGGCGTGTGGTTGAAGCTTTCTTT.

The CDR3 DNA reads as TGCGCCAGCAGCCAGGCATTGAGGGGGCGAGGGGGTGAGCAGTTCTTC. It specifies CASSQALRGRGGEQFF. This sequence joins TRBV4-1 and TRBJ2-1, with 7 bases fitting TRBD1. Germline V lookup: CDR1 MGHRA, CDR2 YSYEKL. This CDR3 has 16 amino acids. V dropped 3 bases and J dropped 9; count of bases not matched to a gene: 14.

This chain uses TRBV12-2 with TRBJ2-2; the table's D call, TRBD2, was not checked against the DNA. TRBV12-2 is tagged as a pseudogene. CDR3 size: 17 residues. The DNA for the CDR3 is TGTGCAAGTCGCTTAACGGGAGGGACCCCGAACACCGGGGAGCTGTTTTTT. Its translation is CASRLTGGTPNTGELFF.

The chain combines TRBV4-3 with TRBJ2-7; 12 nucleotides match TRBD2. Germline lookup yields CDR1 LGHNA and CDR2 YSLEER. Trimming cost V 3 bases and J 7 bases; bases outside gene matches: 7. The CDR3 has 15 amino acids. The CDR3 coding sequence is TGCGCCAGCAGCCAGAGACTAGCGGGAGCTGGGGAGCAGTACTTC. Protein: CASSQRLAGAGEQYF.